This TCR beta chain was sequenced in a study of tumor-infiltrating lymphocytes in localized non-small cell lung cancer. Some clones are missing from TCRdb's copy, which holds only in-frame ones; the method was immunoSEQ multiplex PCR. The table shows about 23,000 clones, with roughly 63% occurring only once. V lost 0 bases and J 5 bases, leaving 11 bases between the germline ends. The CDR3 is 15 residues long. Germline loops: CDR1 SGDLS, CDR2 YYNGEE. Study outcomes and limitations: Not all patients were TCR sequenced, owing to tissue quantity.

Of note for this clone: Its target is unknown.

Sequencing used lung tumor tissue. The sequence came from a human donor with non-small cell lung cancer. The rearrangement uses TRBV9 and TRBJ2-2; D could derive from TRBD1 or TRBD2 (5 bases each). This CDR3 is CASSVVWDGTGELFF. The CDR3, as DNA: TGTGCCAGCAGCGTAGTGTGGGACGGAACCGGGGAGCTGTTTTTT.